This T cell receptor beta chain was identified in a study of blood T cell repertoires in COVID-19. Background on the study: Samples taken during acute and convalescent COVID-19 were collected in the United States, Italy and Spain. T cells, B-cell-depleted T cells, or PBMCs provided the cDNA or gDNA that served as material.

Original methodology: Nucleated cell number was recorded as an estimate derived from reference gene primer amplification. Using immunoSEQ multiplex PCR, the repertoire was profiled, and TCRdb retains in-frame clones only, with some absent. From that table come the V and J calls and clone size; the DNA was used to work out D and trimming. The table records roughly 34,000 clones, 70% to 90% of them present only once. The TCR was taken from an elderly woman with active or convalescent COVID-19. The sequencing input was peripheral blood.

The CDR3 loop reads CASSRGGGVKETQYF. CDR3 bases: TGTGCCAGCAGCAGAGGAGGGGGCGTGAAAGAGACCCAGTACTTC. The rearrangement uses TRBV7-2 and TRBJ2-5; weak D call: TRBD1 (7 bases). This CDR3 has 15 amino acids. Trimming cost V 5 bases and J 3 bases, with 16 bases left between them. CDR1 is SGHTA, CDR2 FQGNSA, per germline.